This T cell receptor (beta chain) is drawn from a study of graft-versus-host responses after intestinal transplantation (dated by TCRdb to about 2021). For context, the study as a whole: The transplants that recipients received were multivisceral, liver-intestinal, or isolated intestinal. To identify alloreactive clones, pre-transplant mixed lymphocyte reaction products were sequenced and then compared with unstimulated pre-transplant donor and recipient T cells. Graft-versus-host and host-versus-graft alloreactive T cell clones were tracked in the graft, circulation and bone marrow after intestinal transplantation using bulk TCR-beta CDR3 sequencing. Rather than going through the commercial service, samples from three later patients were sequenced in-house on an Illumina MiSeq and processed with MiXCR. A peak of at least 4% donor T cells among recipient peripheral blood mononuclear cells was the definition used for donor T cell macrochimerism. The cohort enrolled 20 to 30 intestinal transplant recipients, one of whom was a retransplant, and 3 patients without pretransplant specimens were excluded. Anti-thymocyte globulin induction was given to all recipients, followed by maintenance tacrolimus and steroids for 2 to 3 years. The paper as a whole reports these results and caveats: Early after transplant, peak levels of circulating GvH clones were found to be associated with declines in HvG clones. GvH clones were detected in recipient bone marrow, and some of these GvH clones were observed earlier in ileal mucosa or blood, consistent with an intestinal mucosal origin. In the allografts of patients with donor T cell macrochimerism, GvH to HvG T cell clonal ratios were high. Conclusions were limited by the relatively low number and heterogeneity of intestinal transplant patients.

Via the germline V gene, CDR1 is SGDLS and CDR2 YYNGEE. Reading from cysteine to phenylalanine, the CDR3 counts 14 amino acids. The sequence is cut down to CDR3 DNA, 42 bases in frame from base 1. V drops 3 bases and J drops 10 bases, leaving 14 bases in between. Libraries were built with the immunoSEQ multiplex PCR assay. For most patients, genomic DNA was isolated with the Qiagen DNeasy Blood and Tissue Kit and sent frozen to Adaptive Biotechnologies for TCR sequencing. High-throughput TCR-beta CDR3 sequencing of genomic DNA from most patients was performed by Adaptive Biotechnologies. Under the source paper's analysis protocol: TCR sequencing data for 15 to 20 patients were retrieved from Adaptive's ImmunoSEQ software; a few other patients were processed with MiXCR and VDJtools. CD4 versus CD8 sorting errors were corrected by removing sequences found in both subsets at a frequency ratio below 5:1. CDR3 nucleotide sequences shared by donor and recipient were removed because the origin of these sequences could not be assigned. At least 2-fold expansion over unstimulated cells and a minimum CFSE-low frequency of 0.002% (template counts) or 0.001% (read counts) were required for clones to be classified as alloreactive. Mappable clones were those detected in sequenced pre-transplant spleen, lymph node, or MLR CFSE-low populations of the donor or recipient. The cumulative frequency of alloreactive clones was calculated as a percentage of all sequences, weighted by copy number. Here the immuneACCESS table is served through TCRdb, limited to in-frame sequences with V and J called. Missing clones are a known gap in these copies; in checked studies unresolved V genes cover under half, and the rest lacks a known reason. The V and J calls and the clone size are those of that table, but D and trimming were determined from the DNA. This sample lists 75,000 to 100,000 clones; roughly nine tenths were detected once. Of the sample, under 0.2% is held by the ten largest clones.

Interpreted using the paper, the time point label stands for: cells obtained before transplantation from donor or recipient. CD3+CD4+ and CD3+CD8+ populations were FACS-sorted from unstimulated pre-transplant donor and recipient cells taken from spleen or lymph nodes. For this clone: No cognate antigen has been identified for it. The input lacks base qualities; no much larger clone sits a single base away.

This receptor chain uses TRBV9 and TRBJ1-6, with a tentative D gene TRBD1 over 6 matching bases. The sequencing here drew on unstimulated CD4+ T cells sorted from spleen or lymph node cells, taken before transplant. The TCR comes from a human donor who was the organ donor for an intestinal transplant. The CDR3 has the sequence CASSEGVPGSPLHF. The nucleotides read TGTGCCAGCAGCGAGGGGGTACCAGGATCACCCCTCCACTTT.